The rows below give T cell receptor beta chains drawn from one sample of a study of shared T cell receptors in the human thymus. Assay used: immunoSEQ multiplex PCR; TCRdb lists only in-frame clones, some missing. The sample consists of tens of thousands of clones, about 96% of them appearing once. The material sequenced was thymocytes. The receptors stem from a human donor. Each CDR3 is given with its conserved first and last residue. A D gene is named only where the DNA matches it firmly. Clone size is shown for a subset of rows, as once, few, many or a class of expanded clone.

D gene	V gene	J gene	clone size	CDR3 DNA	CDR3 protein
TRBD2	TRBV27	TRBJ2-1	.	TGTGCCAGCAGTTCCACGGGACTAGCGGGGGGGAGAGTTGGGGAGCAGTTCTTC	CASSSTGLAGGRVGEQFF
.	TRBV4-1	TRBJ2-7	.	TGCGCCAGCAGCCAAGAAGGAGCAGGGGCCTACGAGCAGTACTTC	CASSQEGAGAYEQYF
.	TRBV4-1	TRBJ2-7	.	TGCGCCAGCAGCCAAGATGTAGGGCACCAACCCGACGAGCAGTACTTC	CASSQDVGHQPDEQYF
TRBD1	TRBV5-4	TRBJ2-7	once	TGTGCCAGCAGCCCCGAACGACAGGGCCCCTACGAGCAGTACTTC	CASSPERQGPYEQYF
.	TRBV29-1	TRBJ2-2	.	TGCAGCGTTGAAGCGGGTACTAACCCAAGTGGCACCGGGGAGCTGTTTTTT	CSVEAGTNPSGTGELFF
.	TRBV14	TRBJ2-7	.	TGTGCCAGCAGCCCGAGACAGAGGGGCTACGAGCAGTACTTC	CASSPRQRGYEQYF
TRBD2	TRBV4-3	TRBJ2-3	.	TGCGCCAGCAGCCTGCGGGGGGGAACCACAGATACGCAGTATTTT	CASSLRGGTTDTQYF
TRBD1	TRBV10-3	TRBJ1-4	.	TGTGCCATCACCATGACAGGGGGCCTTCACGAAAAACTGTTTTTT	CAITMTGGLHEKLFF
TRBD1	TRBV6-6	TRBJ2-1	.	TGTGCCAGCTACCCCAACAGGGGCCGTTTCGATGAGCAGTTCTTC	CASYPNRGRFDEQFF
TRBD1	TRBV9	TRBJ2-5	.	TGTGCCAGCAGCCCCCGGGACAGGGAAGAGACCCAGTACTTC	CASSPRDREETQYF
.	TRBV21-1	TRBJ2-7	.	TGTGCCAGCAGCGCGTCCCGTCAGGCGGCAGGGGCCTACGAGCAGTACTTC	CASSASRQAAGAYEQYF
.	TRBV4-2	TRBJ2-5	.	TGTGCCAGCAGCCTAGCGGAGAAAGACCAAGAGACCCAGTACTTC	CASSLAEKDQETQYF